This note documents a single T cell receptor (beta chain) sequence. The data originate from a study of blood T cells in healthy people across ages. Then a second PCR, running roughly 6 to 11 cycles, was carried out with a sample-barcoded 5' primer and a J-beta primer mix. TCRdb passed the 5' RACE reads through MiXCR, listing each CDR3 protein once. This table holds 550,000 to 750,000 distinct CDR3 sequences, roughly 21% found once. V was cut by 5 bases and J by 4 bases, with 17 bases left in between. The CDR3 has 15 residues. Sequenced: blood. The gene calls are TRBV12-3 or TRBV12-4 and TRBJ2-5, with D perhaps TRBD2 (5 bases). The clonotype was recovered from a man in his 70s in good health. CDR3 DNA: TGTGCCAGCAGTCCCCTTAGTGGGAGACGAGAGACCCAGTACTTC. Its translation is CASSPLSGRRETQYF.